The entry that follows covers one TCR beta chain sequence. This CDR3 has 17 amino acids. J was trimmed by 3 bases and V by 5 bases; bases with no gene match: 7. Germline V gene lookup returns CDR1 MNHEY and CDR2 SMNVEV (reference sequence). Generated by immunoSEQ multiplex PCR, the TCRdb table keeps only in-frame clones and is missing some. The data hold about 2 million clones, with less than 95% observed a single time. This sample is drawn from a study of shared clonotypes between healthy human individuals. Study background: Two women and three men aged 18 to 49 served as donors.

Cells designated naive CD8 were CD45RO-negative and were positively selected for CCR7, with terminally differentiated effector memory CD45RA+ cells excluded. What was sequenced was naive CD8+ T cells sorted from blood. The V and J genes are TRBV27 and TRBJ2-7; 16 nucleotides agree with TRBD2. The source of this sequence is a young man in good health. The CDR3, as DNA: TGTGCCAGCAGTATCGGGACTAGCGGGAGGGTCTTCTACGAGCAGTACTTC. Translating it yields CASSIGTSGRVFYEQYF.